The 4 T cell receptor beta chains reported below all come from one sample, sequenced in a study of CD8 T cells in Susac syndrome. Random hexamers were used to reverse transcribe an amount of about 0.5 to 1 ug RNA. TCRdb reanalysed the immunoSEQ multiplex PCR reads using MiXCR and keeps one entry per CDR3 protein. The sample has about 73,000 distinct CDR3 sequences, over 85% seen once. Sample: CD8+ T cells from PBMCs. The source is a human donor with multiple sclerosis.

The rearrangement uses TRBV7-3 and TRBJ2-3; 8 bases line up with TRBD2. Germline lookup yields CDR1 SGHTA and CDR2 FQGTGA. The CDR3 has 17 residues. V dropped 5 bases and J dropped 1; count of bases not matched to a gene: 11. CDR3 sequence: CASSPQLAGRGTDTQYF. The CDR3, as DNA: TGTGCCAGCAGCCCTCAATTAGCGGGGAGGGGCACAGATACGCAGTATTTT.

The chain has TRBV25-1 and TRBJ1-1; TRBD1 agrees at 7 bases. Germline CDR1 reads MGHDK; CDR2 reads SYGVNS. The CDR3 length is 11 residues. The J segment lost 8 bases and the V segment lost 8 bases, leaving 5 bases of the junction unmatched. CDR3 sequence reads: CASGPQGEAFF. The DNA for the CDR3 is TGTGCCAGCGGACCACAGGGGGAAGCTTTCTTT. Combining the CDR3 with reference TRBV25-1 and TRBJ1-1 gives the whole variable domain EADIYQTPRYLVIGTGKKITLECSQTMGHDKMYWYQQDPGMELHLIHYSYGVNSTEKGDLSSESTVSRIRTEHFPLTLESARPSHTSQYLCASGPQGEAFFGQGTRLTVV.

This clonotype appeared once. The CDR3 sequence: CASSQSKRNSHGYTF. CDR3 coding DNA: TGTGCCAGCAGCCAAAGCAAGAGAAATAGTCATGGCTACACCTTC. The V gene is TRBV3-1, the J gene TRBJ1-2; D uncertain. V gave up 2 bases and J gave up 6 bases, with 16 bases separating them. The CDR3 loop spans 15 amino acids. Germline lookup yields CDR1 LGHDT and CDR2 YNNKEL (reference sequence).

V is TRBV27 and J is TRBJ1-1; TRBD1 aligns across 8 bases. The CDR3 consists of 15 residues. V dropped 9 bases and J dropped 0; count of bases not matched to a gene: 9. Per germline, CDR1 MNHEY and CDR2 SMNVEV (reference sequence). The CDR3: CASRDRSMMNTEAFF. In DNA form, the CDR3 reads TGTGCCAGTCGGGACAGGAGCATGATGAACACTGAAGCTTTCTTT.